The sequence of this TCR beta chain was determined in a study of cytomegalovirus exposure and HLA in healthy donors. Broader study findings: The investigators catalogued 150 to 200 TCR beta chains as cytomegalovirus-associated. Under in vitro conditions, three CMV-associated chains were confirmed as specific for CMV antigens.

In the case of this clone: What it recognizes is unknown.

Vbeta (60) and Jbeta (13) primers were used in the PCR. Original processing notes: It was a later analysis that counted roughly 80 million unique TCR beta chains, of which roughly 10 million were shared. Libraries were prepared by immunoSEQ multiplex PCR; TCRdb keeps only in-frame clonotypes and omits some of them. The V and J calls and clone size were taken over from that table, and D and trimming were inferred from the DNA. Of about 140,000 clones listed, approximately 84% were seen once; the top ten hold approximately 9.7%. Participants comprised healthy donors of bone marrow. Germline CDR1 MNHEY, CDR2 SVGAGI. V shed 8 bases and J shed 4 bases, with 14 bases lying between them. The CDR3 has 13 amino acids.

This chain connects TRBV6-5 to TRBJ1-1, with D uncertain. The origin of this receptor is a woman aged 55-70 years in good health and CMV-seropositive. Input material: PBMCs. The CDR3 protein is CASQPFVSTEAFF. Here the CDR3 DNA reads TGTGCCAGCCAACCGTTTGTGAGCACTGAAGCTTTCTTT.